This T cell receptor beta chain originates from a study of CD8 T cells in ankylosing spondylitis. Study-wide points: The authors found the disease-linked clones to be CD8+ and relatively rare in peripheral blood. Reports say disease-linked clones showed up significantly more in matched ankylosing spondylitis synovial fluid. It appeared that ankylosing spondylitis blood was characterized by a TCR beta motif of several highly homologous variants.

This clonotype was recorded a few times. Antigen specificity is unknown. TCRdb itself ran the 5' RACE reads through MiXCR, one entry per CDR3 protein. The sample gives about 140,000 distinct CDR3 sequences, roughly 30% of which show up once; approximately 5.9% is in the top ten. J lost 2 bases, V lost 1 base, and 3 bases had no gene match. Germline V gives CDR1 SGHRS, CDR2 YFSETQ. The CDR3 is 16 residues long. The sequenced sample consisted of synovial fluid, either unsorted or a sorted T cell fraction (not recorded which). The J gene is TRBJ2-3, the V gene TRBV5-1; TRBD2 matches 11 bases. The origin of this receptor is a male donor with ankylosing spondylitis. The CDR3 DNA sequence: TGCGCCAGCAGCTTGAGACTAGCGGGATCCACAGATACGCAGTATTTT. This sequence encodes CASSLRLAGSTDTQYF.